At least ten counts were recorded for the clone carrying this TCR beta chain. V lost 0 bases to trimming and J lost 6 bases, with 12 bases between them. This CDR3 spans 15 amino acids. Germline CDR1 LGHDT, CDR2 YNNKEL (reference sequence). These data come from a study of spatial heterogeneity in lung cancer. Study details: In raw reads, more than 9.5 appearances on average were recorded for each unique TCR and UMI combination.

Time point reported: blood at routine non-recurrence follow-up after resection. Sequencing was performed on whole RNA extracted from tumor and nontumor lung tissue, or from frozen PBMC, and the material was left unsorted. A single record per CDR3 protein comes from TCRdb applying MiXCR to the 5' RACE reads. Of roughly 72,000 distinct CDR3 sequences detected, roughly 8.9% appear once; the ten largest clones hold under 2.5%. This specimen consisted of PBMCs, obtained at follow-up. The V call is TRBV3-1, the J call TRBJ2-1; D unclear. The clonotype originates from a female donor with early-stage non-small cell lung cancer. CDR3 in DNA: TGTGCCAGCAGCCAAGATGACAAGAGAGGCAATGAGCAGTTCTTC. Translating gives CASSQDDKRGNEQFF.